This T cell receptor beta chain was retrieved from a study of blood T cells in healthy people across ages. Overall study findings and caveats: Significant beta diversity loss was already apparent by age approximately 40, declining roughly linearly.

Primed by a sample-barcoded 5' primer and a J-beta primer mix, a second PCR proceeded for about 6 to 12 cycles. TCRdb re-called the 5' RACE reads with MiXCR, one entry per CDR3 protein. The sample contains 1,500,000 or so distinct CDR3 sequences, 40% to 45% of which appear only once. Worth noting for this clonotype: Its antigen is undetermined.

This CDR3 comprises 16 residues. Losses at the gene ends were 3 bases for V and 10 bases for J; bases not matched to a gene: 6. Per the germline V gene, CDR1 is SGHTA and CDR2 is FQGNSA. The chain combines TRBV7-2 with TRBJ2-1; TRBD2 aligns across 16 bases. Sequencing was performed on blood. The TCR was taken from a woman aged 18 to 35 in good health. This CDR3 reads CASSFTGTSGGVEQFF. The CDR3 DNA reads as TGTGCCAGCAGCTTTACCGGGACTAGCGGGGGGGTCGAGCAGTTCTTC.